Listed below are T cell receptor beta chains from one sample, sequenced in a study of blood T cell repertoires in COVID-19. Sequencing used immunoSEQ multiplex PCR; TCRdb keeps in-frame clones, though not all of them. In the table there are over 150,000 clones, about 82% of which are singletons. The sequencing input was peripheral blood. These receptors all come from a woman of 80 years or more with COVID-19, enrolled during active disease. The CDR3 runs from the conserved cysteine through the conserved F or W. A D gene is named only where the DNA matches it firmly. Size is stated for part of the rows, as once, few or many counts, or as a class when the clone is expanded.

J: TRBJ2-1; V: TRBV28; size: .; D: .; DNA: TGTGCCAGCAGCCAAGGACAGTACAATGAGCAGTTCTTC; CDR3: CASSQGQYNEQFF
J: TRBJ2-7; V: TRBV4-1; size: .; D: .; DNA: TGCGCCAGCAGCCCGCAAGATATGGGGGGGCTGAGCTCCTACGAGCAGTACTTC; CDR3: CASSPQDMGGLSSYEQYF
J: TRBJ2-5; V: TRBV6-5; size: .; D: .; DNA: TGTGCCAGCAGCACAGGGAGTAAAGAGACCCAGTACTTC; CDR3: CASSTGSKETQYF
J: TRBJ1-1; V: TRBV28; size: .; D: TRBD1; DNA: TGTGCCATTACTACAGGGGGAGGGACTGAAGCTTTCTTT; CDR3: CAITTGGGTEAFF
J: TRBJ2-2; V: TRBV2; size: .; D: TRBD1; DNA: TGTGCCAGCAGTGGGGACAGCGCCGGGGAGCTGTTTTTT; CDR3: CASSGDSAGELFF
J: TRBJ1-1; V: TRBV20-1; size: .; D: .; DNA: TGCAGTGCTAGTCGGCGGGGGTCCATGAACACTGAAGCTTTCTTT; CDR3: CSASRRGSMNTEAFF
J: TRBJ1-2; V: TRBV29-1; size: .; D: TRBD1; DNA: TGCAGCGTTGGTACAGGGGGCTCGAGCTACACCTTC; CDR3: CSVGTGGSSYTF
J: TRBJ1-5; V: TRBV18; size: .; D: .; DNA: TGTGCCAGCTCAGAGGCCCTGGGGGCGGGTGGCAATCAGCCCCAGCATTTT; CDR3: CASSEALGAGGNQPQHF
J: TRBJ1-5; V: TRBV5-5; size: .; D: TRBD1; DNA: TGTGCCAGCAGCTTGGGGACAGGGGGCCGCGGTCAGCCCCAGCATTTT; CDR3: CASSLGTGGRGQPQHF
J: TRBJ2-2; V: TRBV6-1; size: .; D: .; DNA: TGTGCCAGCAGGCCCCCGCGTTCAACCGGGGAGCTGTTTTTT; CDR3: CASRPPRSTGELFF
J: TRBJ2-2; V: TRBV3-1/TRBV3-2; size: .; D: .; DNA: TGTGCCAGCACCCGACTCAGGGACACCGGGGAGCTGTTTTTT; CDR3: CASTRLRDTGELFF
J: TRBJ1-1; V: TRBV5-1; size: once; D: .; DNA: TGCGCCAGCAGCCTCGAAACTATATCGGACACTGAAGCTTTCTTT; CDR3: CASSLETISDTEAFF
J: TRBJ2-7; V: TRBV11-2; size: .; D: .; DNA: TGTGCCAGCAGCTTAGCGGGACACCTTATCACCTACGAGCAGTACTTC; CDR3: CASSLAGHLITYEQYF
J: TRBJ2-5; V: TRBV6-5; size: .; D: .; DNA: TGTGCCAGCAAATCAGCGGACCAAGAGACCCAGTACTTC; CDR3: CASKSADQETQYF
J: TRBJ2-2; V: TRBV29-1; size: .; D: TRBD1; DNA: TGCAGCGCAAGGACAGGGGTCGACACCGGGGAGCTGTTTTTT; CDR3: CSARTGVDTGELFF
J: TRBJ2-4; V: TRBV11-1; size: .; D: .; DNA: TGTGCCAGCAGCACGGAACAGCAAGCCAAAAACATTCAGTACTTC; CDR3: CASSTEQQAKNIQYF
J: TRBJ1-5; V: TRBV10-3; size: .; D: TRBD1; DNA: TGTGCCATCAGTGAGGACAGGGACGGGAAGCCCCAGCATTTT; CDR3: CAISEDRDGKPQHF
J: TRBJ1-3; V: TRBV15; size: .; D: TRBD1; DNA: TGTGCCACCAGCAGAGATACGCAGGGGGTTTCGACTGGAAACACCATATATTTT; CDR3: CATSRDTQGVSTGNTIYF
J: TRBJ2-2; V: TRBV19; size: few; D: .; DNA: TGTGCCAGTAGGAAAGGGGTCGGGGAGCTGTTTTTT; CDR3: CASRKGVGELFF
J: TRBJ2-1; V: TRBV27; size: .; D: TRBD1; DNA: TGTGCCAGCAACCCAGAGGGGGCTCTCTACAATGAGCAGTTCTTC; CDR3: CASNPEGALYNEQFF
J: TRBJ1-1; V: TRBV6-5; size: .; D: .; DNA: TGTGCCAGCAGGGGGGGTATCATGAACACTGAAGCTTTCTTT; CDR3: CASRGGIMNTEAFF
J: TRBJ2-3; V: TRBV6-1; size: .; D: TRBD2; DNA: TGTGCCAGCAGTGCCATCGGGGGGACCCAGACAGATACGCAGTATTTT; CDR3: CASSAIGGTQTDTQYF
J: TRBJ2-1; V: TRBV2; size: .; D: TRBD1; DNA: TGTGCCAGCAGTACGGACAGGGACAATGAGCAGTTCTTC; CDR3: CASSTDRDNEQFF
J: TRBJ1-5; V: TRBV5-8; size: .; D: .; DNA: TGTGCCAGCGGGAACGCAGGGGGCAATCAGCCCCAGCATTTT; CDR3: CASGNAGGNQPQHF
J: TRBJ2-7; V: TRBV10-3; size: .; D: TRBD1; DNA: TGTGCCATCAGGACGACAGGGGCGGGCGAGCAGTACTTC; CDR3: CAIRTTGAGEQYF
J: TRBJ2-7; V: TRBV18; size: .; D: .; DNA: TGTGCCAGCTCACCACCGTCGGTTGATCCCTACGAGCAGTACTTC; CDR3: CASSPPSVDPYEQYF
J: TRBJ2-1; V: TRBV7-3; size: .; D: .; DNA: TGTGCCAGCAGCTTAGGTCTAGGGCAGGGCAATGAGCAGTTCTTC; CDR3: CASSLGLGQGNEQFF
J: TRBJ1-6; V: TRBV12-3/TRBV12-4; size: many; D: TRBD1; DNA: TGTGCCAGCAGTTCGGACAGGTTCTCACCCCTCCACTTT; CDR3: CASSSDRFSPLHF
J: TRBJ1-2; V: TRBV9; size: .; D: .; DNA: TGTGCCAGCAGCGTAGGGTCAAGTGGCATTAACTATGGCTACACCTTC; CDR3: CASSVGSSGINYGYTF
J: TRBJ1-2; V: TRBV7-9; size: .; D: .; DNA: TGTGCCAGCACGACCCAGGGTCCTAACTATGGCTACACCTTC; CDR3: CASTTQGPNYGYTF
J: TRBJ2-7; V: TRBV11-3; size: .; D: TRBD2; DNA: TGTGCCAGCAGCTTAGGACTAGCGGGCAACTACGAGCAGTACTTC; CDR3: CASSLGLAGNYEQYF
J: TRBJ2-2; V: TRBV3-1/TRBV3-2; size: .; D: .; DNA: TGTGCCAGCAGCCCCTTAGGGGGCACCGGGGAGCTGTTTTTT; CDR3: CASSPLGGTGELFF
J: TRBJ1-2; V: TRBV19; size: .; D: TRBD1; DNA: TGTGCCAGTAATACAGGGGACCCTAACTATGGCTACACCTTC; CDR3: CASNTGDPNYGYTF
J: TRBJ1-5; V: TRBV2; size: .; D: TRBD1; DNA: TGTGCCAGCAGAACAGGGGGGAATCAGCCCCAGCATTTT; CDR3: CASRTGGNQPQHF
J: TRBJ1-2; V: TRBV5-1; size: .; D: TRBD1; DNA: TGCGCCAGCAGCCCGGGACAGGGCTATGGCTACACCTTC; CDR3: CASSPGQGYGYTF
J: TRBJ1-6; V: TRBV27; size: .; D: TRBD1; DNA: TGTGCCAGCAGTCCCCTAGGGACGACAGGGGTAGTTTCACCCCTCCACTTT; CDR3: CASSPLGTTGVVSPLHF
J: TRBJ1-2; V: TRBV29-1; size: .; D: TRBD1; DNA: TGCAGCGTCCCGACAGGGGGCGCGGACTATGGCTACACCTTC; CDR3: CSVPTGGADYGYTF
J: TRBJ1-1; V: TRBV28; size: .; D: TRBD1; DNA: TGTGCCAGCAGAAAAGAACCGGGACAGGTTTACACTGAAGCTTTCTTT; CDR3: CASRKEPGQVYTEAFF
J: TRBJ1-2; V: TRBV18; size: .; D: TRBD1; DNA: TGTGCCAGCTCACCGACCGGTCCGGGACAGGTTAACTATGGCTACACCTTC; CDR3: CASSPTGPGQVNYGYTF
J: TRBJ2-5; V: TRBV4-1; size: .; D: TRBD2; DNA: TGCGCCAGCAGCCAAGAATCCTGGATAGCGGGAGTAGGGAAGAAGACCCAGTACTTC; CDR3: CASSQESWIAGVGKKTQYF
J: TRBJ1-2; V: TRBV5-6; size: .; D: .; DNA: TGTGCCAGCAGCTTGGAGCCAGGGGAGGGGTATGGCTACACCTTC; CDR3: CASSLEPGEGYGYTF
J: TRBJ1-1; V: TRBV5-1; size: .; D: .; DNA: TGCGCCAGCAGCCCCCGGGAGGGGCCGATGAATGAAGCTTTCTTT; CDR3: CASSPREGPMNEAFF
J: TRBJ1-1; V: TRBV7-3; size: once; D: .; DNA: TGTGCCAGCAGCCCGCGGGCGGTGTTGCGGACTGAAGCTTTCTTT; CDR3: CASSPRAVLRTEAFF
J: TRBJ1-5; V: TRBV15; size: .; D: .; DNA: TGTGCCACCTCGGGACAAAAGAATCAGCCCCAGCATTTT; CDR3: CATSGQKNQPQHF
J: TRBJ1-1; V: TRBV18; size: .; D: .; DNA: TGTGCCAGCTCACCACCGAACAGGGCGAACACTGAAGCTTTCTTT; CDR3: CASSPPNRANTEAFF
J: TRBJ1-1; V: TRBV5-4; size: .; D: .; DNA: TGTGCCAGCAGCTTGCCAGGGGCCGCTTATGAAGCTTTCTTT; CDR3: CASSLPGAAYEAFF
J: TRBJ2-2; V: TRBV18; size: .; D: TRBD2; DNA: TGTGCCAGCTCACCACAGCTAGCGGGGAACACCGGGGAGCTGTTTTTT; CDR3: CASSPQLAGNTGELFF
J: TRBJ1-2; V: TRBV20-1; size: .; D: .; DNA: TGCAGTGCCAACGAGGACTATGGCTACACCTTC; CDR3: CSANEDYGYTF
J: TRBJ2-1; V: TRBV10-3; size: .; D: .; DNA: TGTGCCATCAGTGAGTCGGCGGGGACCTACAATGAGCAGTTCTTC; CDR3: CAISESAGTYNEQFF
J: TRBJ2-7; V: TRBV11-2; size: .; D: .; DNA: TGTGCCAGCAGCTTAGCCGCAGGGTCCTACGAGCAGTACTTC; CDR3: CASSLAAGSYEQYF
J: TRBJ1-1; V: TRBV3-1/TRBV3-2; size: .; D: .; DNA: TGTGCCAGCAGCCAACTAGCCAGGGAAGCTTTCTTT; CDR3: CASSQLAREAFF
J: TRBJ2-3; V: TRBV11-3; size: .; D: TRBD2; DNA: TGTGCCAGCAGCTCGCCGGGACTAGCGGGCACAGATACGCAGTATTTT; CDR3: CASSSPGLAGTDTQYF
J: TRBJ1-2; V: TRBV7-2; size: .; D: .; DNA: TGTGCCAGCAGCCCCGGCGGCGGCTTTTATGGCTACACCTTC; CDR3: CASSPGGGFYGYTF
J: TRBJ2-2; V: TRBV29-1; size: .; D: .; DNA: TGCAGCGCGGGGGAGACTACGAACACCGGGGAGCTGTTTTTT; CDR3: CSAGETTNTGELFF
J: TRBJ2-2; V: TRBV3-1/TRBV3-2; size: once; D: TRBD2; DNA: TGTGCCAGCAGCCAAGATGGGACTAGTGGTGGGGAGCTGTTTTTT; CDR3: CASSQDGTSGGELFF
J: TRBJ2-1; V: TRBV5-6; size: .; D: .; DNA: TGTGCCAGCAGCTTGGCTACCCAAAGCTCCTACAATGAGCAGTTCTTC; CDR3: CASSLATQSSYNEQFF
J: TRBJ1-1; V: TRBV7-8; size: .; D: .; DNA: TGTGCCAGCAGGGCAGGACGGACTGGAATTGAAGCTTTCTTT; CDR3: CASRAGRTGIEAFF
J: TRBJ1-4; V: TRBV18; size: .; D: .; DNA: TGTGCCAGCTCACCGTCGCGGGATGAAAAACTGTTTTTT; CDR3: CASSPSRDEKLFF
J: TRBJ2-5; V: TRBV5-1; size: once; D: TRBD2; DNA: TGCGCCAGCAGCTTGGCCGGGACCGATTGGATTAGCGGGAGGATTTTTCAAGAGACCCAGTACTTC; CDR3: CASSLAGTDWISGRIFQETQYF